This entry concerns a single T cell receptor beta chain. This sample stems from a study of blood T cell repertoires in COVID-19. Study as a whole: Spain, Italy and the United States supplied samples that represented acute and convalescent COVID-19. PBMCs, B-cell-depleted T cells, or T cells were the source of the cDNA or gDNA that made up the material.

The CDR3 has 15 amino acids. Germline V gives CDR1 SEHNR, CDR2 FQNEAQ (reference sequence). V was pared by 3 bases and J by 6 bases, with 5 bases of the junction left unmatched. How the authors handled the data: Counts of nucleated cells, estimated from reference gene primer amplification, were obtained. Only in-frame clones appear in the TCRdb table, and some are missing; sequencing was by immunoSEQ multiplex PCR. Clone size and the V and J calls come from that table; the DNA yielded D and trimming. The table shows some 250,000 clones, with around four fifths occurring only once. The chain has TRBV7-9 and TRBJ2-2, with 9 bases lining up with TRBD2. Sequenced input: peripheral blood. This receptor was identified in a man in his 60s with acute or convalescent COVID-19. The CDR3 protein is CASSLAGGLAGELFF. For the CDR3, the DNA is TGTGCCAGCAGCTTGGCGGGGGGGCTCGCCGGGGAGCTGTTTTTT.